This TCR beta chain appears in the sequencing data of a study of Ad26.COV2.S vaccination and SARS-CoV-2 variants. The germline CDR1 and CDR2 sequences are GTSNPN and SVGIG (reference sequence). CDR3 length equals 13 residues. With 5 bases clipped from V and 1 base from J, the junction kept 1 base outside the gene matches. TCRdb's copy holds only in-frame clones and misses some; the assay was immunoSEQ multiplex PCR. This table holds roughly 180,000 clones, roughly 89% found once. Sequencing used peripheral blood, obtained after recovery from COVID-19. The source is a human donor who had recovered from COVID-19. The V gene is TRBV30, the J gene TRBJ2-2, with 7 bases identical to TRBD1. CDR3 sequence (DNA): TGTGCCTGGGGGACAGTGAACACCGGGGAGCTGTTTTTT. It encodes CAWGTVNTGELFF.